Described below is a single TCR beta chain sequence and its context. The CDR3 is 16 amino acids. CDR1 and CDR2 from the germline V gene are MDHEN and SYDVKM. V lost 3 bases to trimming and J lost 1 base, with 14 bases between them. Study processing details: Using reference gene primer amplification, nucleated cell counts were estimated. Profiled with immunoSEQ multiplex PCR; TCRdb holds only in-frame clones, not every one. V, J and clone size were drawn from that table, and D and trimming were deduced from the DNA. The sample includes roughly 250,000 clones, approximately 85% of them seen just once. This sample is part of a study of blood T cell repertoires in COVID-19. Study-wide background: Samples of COVID-19 (acute and convalescent) were obtained from the United States, Italy and Spain. The analysed material was cDNA or gDNA that came from T cells, B-cell-depleted T cells, or PBMCs.

Seattle participants joined during active infection and were tracked over time. This chain uses TRBV28 with TRBJ2-3; D not certain. The material sequenced was peripheral blood. This TCR was sampled from a human donor with COVID-19, enrolled during active disease. The donor label of this sample is uncertain. The CDR3 here is CASSFPSVEGTDTQYF. The DNA of the CDR3 is TGTGCCAGCAGTTTCCCCAGCGTAGAAGGCACAGATACGCAGTATTTT.